The sequence of this TCR beta chain was determined in a study of CD8+ T cells in alopecia areata. RNA, once extracted, was reverse transcribed into cDNA for use as the sequencing template. The method was immunoSEQ multiplex PCR; TCRdb's version includes in-frame clones alone and lacks a portion of them. The profile shows 140,000 to 150,000 clones, about 60% of them singletons. This receptor was taken from a human donor with alopecia areata. The material was CD4+ T cells sorted from blood, obtained at week 0.

The CDR3: CASSQAAGVIYGYTF. CDR3 in DNA: TGCGCCAGCAGCCAAGCCGCAGGGGTTATCTATGGCTACACCTTC. The V call is TRBV4-3, the J call TRBJ1-2, with TRBD1 as a possible D gene (6 bases). Looked up from germline, CDR1 is LGHNA and CDR2 is YSLEER. This CDR3 has 15 amino acids. V was pared by 1 base and J by 4 bases, with 13 bases between.